This is a list of T cell receptor beta chains from one sample in a study of post-analysis software for immune sequencing data. MiXCR was run by TCRdb on the PCR reads, yielding one entry per CDR3 protein. In the table there are hundreds of thousands of distinct CDR3 sequences, just under 30% of which are singletons. Sequenced material: blood. These receptors originate from a girl between 5 and 17 years old with multiple sclerosis. Each CDR3 is given with its conserved first and last residue. Rows give clone size only sometimes, using once, few, many, or a class for an expanded clone.

cdr3_aa j_call clone_size v_call
CASSLMRTGANIQYF TRBJ2-4 few TRBV28
CSARPGTPEQFF TRBJ2-1 many TRBV20-1
CASSVGLNTGELFF TRBJ2-2 - TRBV9
CASSDGYRTRNTEAFF TRBJ1-1 few TRBV6-6
CASSPAALTYEQYF TRBJ2-7 - TRBV7-9
CSVPADSFDGYTF TRBJ1-2 - TRBV29-1
CSVAPEETQYF TRBJ2-5 many TRBV29-1
CASSQTGGTYNEQFF TRBJ2-1 - TRBV4-2
CSVEREDPYEQYF TRBJ2-7 - TRBV29-1
CATSERLRDRGYGYTF TRBJ1-2 - TRBV24-1
CASSQDRLAGGDTQYF TRBJ2-3 few TRBV4-3
CASSDGLPAKNIQYF TRBJ2-4 - TRBV9
CSVEDGGRNYGYTF TRBJ1-2 many TRBV29-1
CATSDFRQGSSGANVLTF TRBJ2-6 - TRBV24-1
CSATTWGSNQPQHF TRBJ1-5 few TRBV20-1
CSVLRAAGEKLFF TRBJ1-4 - TRBV29-1
CAGTTGTATNEKLFF TRBJ1-4 - TRBV7-2
CASSNHDRGVYGYTF TRBJ1-2 - TRBV6-1
CAGSTIGVEQYF TRBJ2-7 - TRBV7-2
CASSLEEVNEQFF TRBJ2-1 few TRBV7-2
CASSQVGAGREQFF TRBJ2-1 - TRBV3-1
CASSWQGLGTEAFF TRBJ1-1 - TRBV27
CATSDLLAGGTETQYF TRBJ2-5 - TRBV24-1
CSVATDYQETQYF TRBJ2-5 - TRBV29-1
CASSQNLWGQETQYF TRBJ2-5 - TRBV4-2
CASSSGTGNNEQFF TRBJ2-1 many TRBV5-1
CSAAVRRVGLAADTQYF TRBJ2-3 - TRBV20-1
CASSHTGADEQFF TRBJ2-1 few TRBV18
CASSVGFLEGDEQYF TRBJ2-7 few TRBV9
CASRRGPANTGELFF TRBJ2-2 few TRBV6-5
CASSLGQAREAFF TRBJ1-1 - TRBV7-2
CASSKVERKEETQYF TRBJ2-5 few TRBV21-1
CATSTGGEGTYEQYF TRBJ2-7 - TRBV15
CASSRQWLSGANVLTF TRBJ2-6 - TRBV7-2
CASSFSGQGPTDTQYF TRBJ2-3 - TRBV28
CASSQKTGGSGNTIYF TRBJ1-3 - TRBV3-1
CASTKATWPGDEQFF TRBJ2-1 few TRBV7-2
CASSQGTGGLYEQYF - - TRBV4-3
CASSLNWRNSPLHF TRBJ1-6 - TRBV7-2
CASGAGLIRPNEQFF TRBJ2-1 - TRBV9
CASSSPWDTSYNEQYF - - TRBV11-2
CSVDPGLAVRYF TRBJ2-7 many TRBV29-1
CAISESTETQYF TRBJ2-5 many TRBV10-3